This TCR beta chain was identified in a study of cytomegalovirus exposure and HLA in healthy donors. Overall study findings and caveats: Later analysis demonstrated an association between a missense DCLRE1C variant and TCR beta V- and J-gene trimming.

PCR amplification relied on 60 Vbeta primers (plus 13 Jbeta primers). TCRdb's copy holds only in-frame clones and misses some; the assay was immunoSEQ multiplex PCR. The sample contains under 200,000 clones, less than 90% of which appear only once. Notes on this clone: Its antigen is not identified.

The receptor comes from a woman in her thirties in good health and CMV-seronegative. Sequencing was carried out using PBMCs.

The CDR3 reads CASSVASQGSGANVLTF. CDR3 nucleotides: TGTGCCAGCAGCGTAGCCTCTCAGGGCTCTGGGGCCAACGTCCTGACTTTC. This chain joins TRBV9 and TRBJ2-6; the D gene is possibly TRBD1 (5 bases). In germline, CDR1 is SGDLS, CDR2 YYNGEE. V lost 0 bases and J 0 bases, leaving 10 bases between the germline ends. CDR3 length equals 17 residues.